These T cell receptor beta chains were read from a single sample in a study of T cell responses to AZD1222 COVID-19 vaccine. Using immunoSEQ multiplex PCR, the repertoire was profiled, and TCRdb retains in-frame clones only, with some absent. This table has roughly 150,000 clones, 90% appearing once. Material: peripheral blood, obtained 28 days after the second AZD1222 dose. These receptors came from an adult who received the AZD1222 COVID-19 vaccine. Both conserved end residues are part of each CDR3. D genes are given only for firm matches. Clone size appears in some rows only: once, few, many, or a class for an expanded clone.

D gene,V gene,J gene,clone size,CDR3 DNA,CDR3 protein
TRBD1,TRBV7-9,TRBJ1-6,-,TGTGCCAGCAGCTGGGGACAGGGGGCTCATTCACCCCTCCACTTT,CASSWGQGAHSPLHF
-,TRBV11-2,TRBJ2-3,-,TGTGCCAGCAGCCCCTTAGATCCGCAGTATTTT,CASSPLDPQYF
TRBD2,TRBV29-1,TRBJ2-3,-,TGCAGCGGGGCAGCGGGGGCTACCACAGATACGCAGTATTTT,CSGAAGATTDTQYF
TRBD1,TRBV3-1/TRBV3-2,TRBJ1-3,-,TGTGCCAGCAGCCAAGCCAGGGGGCGCCCTGGAAACACCATATATTTT,CASSQARGRPGNTIYF
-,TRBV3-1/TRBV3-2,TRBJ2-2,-,TGTGCCAGCAGCCAAGATCCCTCCACCGGGGAGCTGTTTTTT,CASSQDPSTGELFF
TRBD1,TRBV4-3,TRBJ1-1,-,TGCGCCAGCAGCCAAGATCTCGCAGGGGGATACACTGAAGCTTTCTTT,CASSQDLAGGYTEAFF
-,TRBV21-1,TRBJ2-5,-,TGTGCCAGCAGCTCCAAAAGAGGGCTTGTTCCGATGGAAGAGACCCAGTACTTC,CASSSKRGLVPMEETQYF
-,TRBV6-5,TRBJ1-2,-,TGTGCCAGCATGAGAGACACCAACCCTTTCTATGGCTACACCTTC,CASMRDTNPFYGYTF
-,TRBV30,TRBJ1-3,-,TGTGCCTGGAGTCCCGGCGGGGGGCCGCGCTCTGGAAACACCATATATTTT,CAWSPGGGPRSGNTIYF
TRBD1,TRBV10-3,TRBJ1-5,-,TGTGCCATCAGGTCGGGACAGGGGGGTCAGCCCCAGCATTTT,CAIRSGQGGQPQHF
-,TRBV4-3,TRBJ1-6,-,TGCGCCAGCAGCCAAGATTTTGGAACAGACATCCACTTT,CASSQDFGTDIHF
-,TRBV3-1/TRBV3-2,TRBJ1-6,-,TGTGCCAGCAGCCAAGTGGGGAGGTCGGGACCCCTCCACTTT,CASSQVGRSGPLHF
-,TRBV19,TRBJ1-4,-,TGTGCCAGTAGTCGAGGCCAGACTAATGAAAAACTGTTTTTT,CASSRGQTNEKLFF
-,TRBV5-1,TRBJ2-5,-,TGCGCCAGCAGCTGGGCCCTGAACCCCGTGGGGGAGACCCAGTACTTC,CASSWALNPVGETQYF
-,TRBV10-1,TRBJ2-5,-,TGCGCCAGCAGTGAGCTACCGCAAGAGACCCAGTACTTC,CASSELPQETQYF
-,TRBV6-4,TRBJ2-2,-,TGTGCCAGCAGCCGCGGGACGAACACCGGGGAGCTGTTTTTT,CASSRGTNTGELFF
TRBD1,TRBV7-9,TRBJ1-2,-,TGTGCCAGCAGTTCGACAGGGAAGTCGGTATTTGGCTACACCTTC,CASSSTGKSVFGYTF
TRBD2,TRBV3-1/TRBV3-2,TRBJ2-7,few,TGTGCCAGCAGCCAACCGGGACTAGCTGCTTACGAGCAGTACTTC,CASSQPGLAAYEQYF
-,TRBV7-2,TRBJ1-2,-,TGTGCCAGCAGCTTTAGCAGGGGAAACATGGGCGATGGCTACACCTTC,CASSFSRGNMGDGYTF
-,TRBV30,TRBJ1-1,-,TGTGCCTGGGTCAGGGGTGAAAACACTGAAGCTTTCTTT,CAWVRGENTEAFF
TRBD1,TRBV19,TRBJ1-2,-,TGTGCCAGTAGTCCTGGACAGGCGATTAGCTATGGCTACACCTTC,CASSPGQAISYGYTF
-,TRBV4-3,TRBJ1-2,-,TGCGCCAGCAGCCAAGATGCAGGGACTTATGGCTACACCTTC,CASSQDAGTYGYTF
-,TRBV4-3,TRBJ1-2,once,TGCGCCAGCAGCCAGGACACCGTCTATGGCTACACCTTC,CASSQDTVYGYTF
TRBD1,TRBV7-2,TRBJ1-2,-,TGTGCCAGCAGCCCGCGATCAGGACAGGGTAAAGGCTACACCTTC,CASSPRSGQGKGYTF
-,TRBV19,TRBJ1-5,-,TGTGCCAGTAACCCATCCCAGGGGACCTTGGGCAATCAGCCCCAGCATTTT,CASNPSQGTLGNQPQHF
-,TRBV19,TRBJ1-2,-,TGTGCCAGTAGTATAGTTCGGACATCCGGGCAGGCGGACACCTTC,CASSIVRTSGQADTF
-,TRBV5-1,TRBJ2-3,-,TGCGCCAGCAGCTTGGATTTCAGAAGCACAGATACGCAGTATTTT,CASSLDFRSTDTQYF
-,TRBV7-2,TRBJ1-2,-,TGTGCCAGCAGCGTGACAGATACCAACTATGGCTACACCTTC,CASSVTDTNYGYTF
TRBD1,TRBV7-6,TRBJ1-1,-,TGTGCCAGCAGCTCGCGACAGGGGATGAACACTGAAGCTTTCTTT,CASSSRQGMNTEAFF
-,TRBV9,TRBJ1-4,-,TGTGCCAGCAGCGTACAGCCAGGGAGGACTAATGAAAAACTGTTTTTT,CASSVQPGRTNEKLFF
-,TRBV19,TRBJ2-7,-,TGTGCCAGTAGTAGGTCGTTAAATCCGTCCTACGAGCAGTACTTC,CASSRSLNPSYEQYF
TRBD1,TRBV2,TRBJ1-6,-,TGTGCCAGCAGTGATTTTTTGAGGACAGGGAATAATTCACCCCTCCACTTT,CASSDFLRTGNNSPLHF
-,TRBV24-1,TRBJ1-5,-,TGTGCCACCAGTGATTCAAGGGGCAATCAGCCCCAGCATTTT,CATSDSRGNQPQHF
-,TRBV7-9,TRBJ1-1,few,TGTGCCAGCAGCTTAGACGCGAACACTGAAGCTTTCTTT,CASSLDANTEAFF
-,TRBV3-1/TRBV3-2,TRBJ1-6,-,TGTGCCAGCAGCCAGGCGGGGGAATTTCACCTCCACTTT,CASSQAGEFHLHF
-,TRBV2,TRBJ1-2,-,TGTGCCAGCAGGAGGGCAGAATCGGACTATGGCTACACCTTC,CASRRAESDYGYTF
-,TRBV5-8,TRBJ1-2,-,TGTGCCAGCAGCTTGTCGCGGGATGGCTACACCTTC,CASSLSRDGYTF
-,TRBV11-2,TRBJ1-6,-,TGTGCCAGCAGTCTCGGGTGGGTTTCTTCACCCCTCCACTTT,CASSLGWVSSPLHF
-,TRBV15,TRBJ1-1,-,TGTGCCACCAGCAGGGAGCGGGCTGAAGCTTTCTTT,CATSRERAEAFF
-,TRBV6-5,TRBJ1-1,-,TGTGCCAGCAGTTACTCGGACAAGAACACTGAAGCTTTCTTT,CASSYSDKNTEAFF
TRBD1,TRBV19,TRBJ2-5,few,TGTGCCAGTAGTAGTCAGGGGGAAGAGACCCAGTACTTC,CASSSQGEETQYF
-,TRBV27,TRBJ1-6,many,TGTGCCAGCAGTGGCATTTGGTGGCAGGGAATAAATTCACCCCTCCACTTT,CASSGIWWQGINSPLHF
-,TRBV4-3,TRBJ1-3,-,TGCGCCAGCAGCCCCCACAGGGATCCCCCGGGAAACACCATATATTTT,CASSPHRDPPGNTIYF
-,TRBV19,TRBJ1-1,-,TGTGCCAGTAAATGGGGGGGGAACACTGAAGCTTTCTTT,CASKWGGNTEAFF
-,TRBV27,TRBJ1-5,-,TGTGCCAGCAGTTTCTTCAAGGGCTCAGGGAGGCAGCCCCAGCATTTT,CASSFFKGSGRQPQHF
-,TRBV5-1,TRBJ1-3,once,TGCGCCAGCAGCGGAGGGGTACCATTCTCTGGAAACACCATATATTTT,CASSGGVPFSGNTIYF
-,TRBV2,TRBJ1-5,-,TGTGCCAGCTCCGGGACGCTCAATCAGCCCCAGCATTTT,CASSGTLNQPQHF
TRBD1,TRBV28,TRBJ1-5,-,TGTGCCAGCAGCGGACAGGATTATAGCAATCAGCCCCAGCATTTT,CASSGQDYSNQPQHF
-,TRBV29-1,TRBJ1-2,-,TGCAGCGTAGGTTGGACAGCCGGAGGACGTGGCTACACCTTC,CSVGWTAGGRGYTF
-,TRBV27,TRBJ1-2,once,TGTGCCAGCAGTTGGGGACGGACGATAAACTATGGCTACACCTTC,CASSWGRTINYGYTF
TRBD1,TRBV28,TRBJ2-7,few,TGTGCCAGCAGTTCACAAAAACAGGGGGACTTTACCTACGAGCAGTACTTC,CASSSQKQGDFTYEQYF
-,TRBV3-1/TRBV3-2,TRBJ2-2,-,TGTGCCAGCAGCCAAGCGTGGGCCGGGGAGCTGTTTTTT,CASSQAWAGELFF
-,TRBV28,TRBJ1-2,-,TGTGCCAGCACCTCAGGGGCTGGCTACACCTTC,CASTSGAGYTF
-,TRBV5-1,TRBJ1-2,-,TGCGCCAGCAGCTTGGACGGCTATGGCTACACCTTC,CASSLDGYGYTF
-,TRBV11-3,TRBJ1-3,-,TGTGCCAGCAGCTTAGGGAACTCTGGAAACACCATATATTTT,CASSLGNSGNTIYF
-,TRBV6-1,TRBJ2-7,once,TGTGCCAGCAGTGAACGTATCCACGAGCAGTACTTC,CASSERIHEQYF
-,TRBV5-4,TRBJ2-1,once,TGTGCCAGCACTGATCGCGAGCGGGCGGGTTATGAGCAGTTCTTC,CASTDRERAGYEQFF
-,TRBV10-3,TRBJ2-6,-,TGTGCCATCGCCGAGGCCAGCACCTCTGGGGCCAACGTCCTGACTTTC,CAIAEASTSGANVLTF
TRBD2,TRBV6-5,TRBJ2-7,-,TGTGCCAGCAGTTACTATACTAGCGGGGGCTTTGAGCAGTACTTC,CASSYYTSGGFEQYF
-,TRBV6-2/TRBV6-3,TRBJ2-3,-,TGTGCCAGCAGTTACGCGGGACGCACAGATACGCAGTATTTT,CASSYAGRTDTQYF